Described below is a single T cell receptor beta chain sequence and its context. Its antigen is not identified. Noted time point: cycle 4 day 1 (C4D1), after five to seven weeks of nivolumab. All trial patients relapsed after autologous stem cell transplantation. The method was immunoSEQ multiplex PCR; TCRdb's version includes in-frame clones alone and lacks a portion of them. This table holds tens of thousands of clones, roughly 90% found once. This specimen belongs to a study of PD-1 blockade in classical Hodgkin lymphoma. Notes on the study in general: Whereas CD4+ TCR diversity had risen significantly by C4D1, CD8+ TCR diversity had not. Reports indicated that newly diagnosed patients had lower baseline TCR diversity than healthy donors did.

Here the sequenced sample was peripheral blood mononuclear cells (PBMCs), taken before the fourth cycle of nivolumab. The sequence was collected from a human donor with classical Hodgkin lymphoma.

The CDR3 region is CATQRQGLGTEAFF. For the CDR3, the DNA is TGTGCCACTCAGCGGCAGGGGTTGGGGACTGAAGCTTTCTTT. The rearrangement joins TRBV25-1 to TRBJ1-1; tentatively, D is TRBD1 (6 bases). The CDR3 consists of 14 residues. The V end was cut by 10 bases, the J end by 5 bases, with 20 bases between. Germline V lookup: CDR1 MGHDK, CDR2 SYGVNS.